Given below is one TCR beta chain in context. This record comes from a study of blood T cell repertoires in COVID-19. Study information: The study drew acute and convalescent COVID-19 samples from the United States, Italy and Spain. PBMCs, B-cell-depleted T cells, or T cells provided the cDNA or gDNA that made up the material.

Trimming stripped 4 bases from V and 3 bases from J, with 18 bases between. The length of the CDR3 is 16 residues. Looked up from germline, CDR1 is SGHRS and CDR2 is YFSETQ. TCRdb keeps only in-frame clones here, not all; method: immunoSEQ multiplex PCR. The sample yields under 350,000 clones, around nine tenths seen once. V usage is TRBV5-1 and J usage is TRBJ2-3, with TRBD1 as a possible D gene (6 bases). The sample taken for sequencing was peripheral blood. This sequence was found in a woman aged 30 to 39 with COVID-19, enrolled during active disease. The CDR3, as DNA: TGCGCCAGCAGCCCACCCCTACAGGGAACGACAGATACGCAGTATTTT. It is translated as CASSPPLQGTTDTQYF.